This passage covers 19 T cell receptor beta chains from one sample sequenced in a study of T cell responses to AZD1222 COVID-19 vaccine. The protocol was immunoSEQ multiplex PCR, while the TCRdb copy is restricted to in-frame clones and leaves out a portion. Of roughly 110,000 clones detected, around nine tenths appear once; the ten largest clones hold around 6.6%. Sequenced here: peripheral blood, sampled 28 days after the second AZD1222 dose. These receptors all stem from an adult who received the AZD1222 COVID-19 vaccine.

The chain has TRBV4-1 and TRBJ2-7, with TRBD2 matching 7 bases. CDR1 is MGHRA and CDR2 is YSYEKL in the germline V gene. The CDR3 is 15 residues long. The V segment lost 3 bases and the J segment 3 bases; nucleotides outside the gene matches: 8. CDR3 DNA sequence: TGCGCCAGCAGCCAGTCTAGCGGTTTAGGCTACGAGCAGTACTTC. Translating it yields CASSQSSGLGYEQYF.

The chain recombines TRBV7-9 with TRBJ1-6; possible D gene TRBD1, 5 bases. The CDR3 extends over 14 amino acids. V was clipped by 5 bases and J by 6 bases, with 11 bases between them. From germline, CDR1 is SEHNR and CDR2 FQNEAQ (reference sequence). This CDR3 reads CASSMRGSNSPLHF. CDR3 DNA: TGTGCCAGCAGCATGCGGGGCTCTAATTCACCCCTCCACTTT.

This sequence joins TRBV2 and TRBJ1-3; D gene unclear. The germline V and J ends were trimmed by 4 bases and 2 bases, with 12 bases remaining between them. The CDR3 spans 15 residues. The germline CDR1 and CDR2 sequences are SNHLY and FYNNEI. The CDR3 DNA reads TGTGCCAGCAGTGGGGCACGGCGGACTGGAAACACCATATATTTT. Its translation is CASSGARRTGNTIYF.

CDR3 region: CASSKRGTNIQYF. The CDR3 DNA sequence: TGTGCCAGCAGCAAGCGGGGGACCAACATTCAGTACTTC. The rearrangement uses TRBV3-1 (or the pseudogene TRBV3-2) and TRBJ2-4; the match to TRBD2 covers 8 bases. The CDR3 is made up of 13 amino acids. Germline values: CDR1 LGHDT, CDR2 YNNKEL (reference sequence). The V and J ends lost 5 bases and 7 bases, in that order; junction bases with no gene match: 4.

V gene TRBV9 combines with J gene TRBJ2-1; D ambiguous. CDR1 SGDLS and CDR2 YYNGEE come from the germline V gene. Trimming left V 1 base short and J 0 bases short, with 17 bases between. The CDR3 runs 18 residues. The DNA for the CDR3 is TGTGCCAGCAGCGTACCAATCTCGGGCTTAAGCTCCTACAATGAGCAGTTCTTC. Amino acid sequence: CASSVPISGLSSYNEQFF.

This clone was seen a few times. This chain links TRBV6-6 with TRBJ2-7; 13 nucleotides match TRBD2. Looked up from germline, CDR1 is MNHNY and CDR2 is SVGAGI (reference sequence). The CDR3 is 15 residues long. V shed 5 bases, J shed 7 bases, and the junction held 8 bases outside the gene matches. The CDR3: CASSRSLAGGNEQYF. CDR3 nucleotides: TGTGCCAGCAGTCGATCACTAGCGGGAGGGAATGAGCAGTACTTC.

The rearrangement uses TRBV5-6 and TRBJ1-1; D not resolved. Trimming removed 1 base at V and 6 bases at J, with 7 bases between. Per germline, CDR1 SGHDT and CDR2 YYEEEE. The CDR3 extends over 12 amino acids. The CDR3 loop reads CASSLSSPEAFF. As DNA, the CDR3 is TGTGCCAGCAGCTTGTCGTCCCCTGAAGCTTTCTTT.

This clone was seen a handful of times. The CDR3 sequence: CASRPAPAPLDEQYF. The CDR3, as DNA: TGTGCCAGCAGACCCGCCCCGGCCCCCTTGGACGAGCAGTACTTC. V is TRBV27 and J is TRBJ2-7, with D unresolved. The CDR3 has 15 residues. Trimming left V 6 bases short and J 5 bases short, with 20 bases between. CDR1 is MNHEY, CDR2 SMNVEV, per germline (reference sequence).

This chain's CDR3 is CASSPLGGGNQPQHF. Here the CDR3 DNA reads TGTGCCAGCAGTCCCCTGGGGGGAGGGAATCAGCCCCAGCATTTT. J is TRBJ1-5 and V is TRBV6-5, with D maybe TRBD1 (5 bases). V lost 5 bases to trimming and J lost 4 bases, with 15 bases between them. The CDR3 covers 15 residues. Per germline, CDR1 MNHEY and CDR2 SVGAGI.

The rearrangement links TRBV11-2 to TRBJ1-1, with D possibly being TRBD1 (5 bases). The CDR3 contains 13 residues. Germline assignment: CDR1 SGHAT and CDR2 FQNNGV. Trimming cost V 2 bases and J 5 bases, with 9 bases left between them. The CDR3 DNA sequence: TGTGCCAGCAGCTTACCGGGGCATACTGAAGCTTTCTTT. Translation gives CASSLPGHTEAFF.

The chain combines TRBV28 with TRBJ2-6; no clear D gene. V dropped 5 bases and J dropped 3 bases, with 14 bases sitting between them. CDR3 size: 16 residues. Germline V lookup: CDR1 MDHEN, CDR2 SYDVKM. Here the CDR3 DNA reads TGTGCCAGCAGTCCGGACCCCGTTGATGGGGCCAACGTCCTGACTTTC. It codes for CASSPDPVDGANVLTF.

The rearrangement links TRBV5-4 to TRBJ2-7, with TRBD2 as a possible D gene (5 bases). The CDR3 consists of 15 residues. Trimming took off 0 bases at V and 1 base at J, with 11 bases between the two ends. Germline-derived CDR1 and CDR2 are SGHNT and YYREEE (reference sequence). The CDR3 coding sequence is TGTGCCAGCAGCTTGGGGCAACGGGGTTCCTACGAGCAGTACTTC. Translated: CASSLGQRGSYEQYF.

The gene calls are TRBV3-1 (or the pseudogene TRBV3-2) and TRBJ2-1; weak D call: TRBD2 (7 bases). The CDR3 has 16 residues. V was pared by 0 bases and J by 6 bases, with 15 bases between. Germline-derived CDR1 and CDR2 are LGHDT and YNNKEL (reference sequence). The CDR3 DNA is TGTGCCAGCAGCCAAGATGGATTAAGGGGGGGCAATGAGCAGTTCTTC. Its translation: CASSQDGLRGGNEQFF.

The genes are TRBV6-1 and TRBJ1-2; D is uncertain. Trimming shortened V by 2 bases and J by 4 bases, and 8 bases separated the two germline ends. Germline CDR1 MNHNS, CDR2 SASEGT. The CDR3 loop spans 13 amino acids. CDR3 bases: TGTGCCAGCAGTGAATCCAGCTCCTATGGCTACACCTTC. Amino acids: CASSESSSYGYTF.

This rearrangement joins TRBV7-9 to TRBJ2-7; 11 bases are shared with TRBD1. V lost 1 base, J lost 2 bases, and 1 base stayed unmatched. The CDR3 totals 15 residues. Germline V gives CDR1 SEHNR, CDR2 FQNEAQ (reference sequence). Written as DNA, the CDR3 is TGTGCCAGCAGCTTAGGGACAGGGGGCCCCTACGAGCAGTACTTC. Protein: CASSLGTGGPYEQYF.

This rearrangement joins TRBV12-3 or TRBV12-4 to TRBJ2-7; 8 bases are shared with TRBD1. With V trimmed by 3 bases and J by 11 bases, 6 bases remained unmatched. The CDR3 runs to 12 residues. The CDR3 spells CASSFGQGREYF. The CDR3 coding sequence is TGTGCCAGCAGTTTCGGACAGGGCCGCGAGTACTTC.

This chain connects TRBV11-2 to TRBJ2-5, with a weak D call TRBD2 (6 bases). From germline, CDR1 is SGHAT and CDR2 FQNNGV. The CDR3 runs to 15 residues. Trimming stripped 5 bases from V and 6 bases from J, with 19 bases between. In nucleotides, the CDR3 is TGTGCCAGCAGCGAGTATTCGGGGGTCGGGCAGACCCAGTACTTC. Encoded protein: CASSEYSGVGQTQYF.

This clone occurred once. The gene calls are TRBV13 and TRBJ1-2; no firm D call. V shed 0 bases and J shed 5 bases, with 19 bases lying between them. The CDR3 extends over 17 amino acids. The germline gives CDR1 PRHDT, CDR2 FYEKMQ (reference sequence). DNA of the CDR3: TGTGCCAGCAGCTTAGGTCGCTCCGTCGCTCTACGGTATGGCTACACCTTC. This sequence encodes CASSLGRSVALRYGYTF.

This clone has more than one count but fewer than ten. The V gene is TRBV7-9, the J gene TRBJ2-2, with 7 bases matching TRBD1. The ends lost 5 bases at V and 5 bases at J; junction bases unmatched: 20. CDR1 is SEHNR, CDR2 FQNEAQ, per germline (reference sequence). The CDR3 is 19 amino acids. CDR3 sequence (DNA): TGTGCCAGCAGCCTTCGGTGGGCCGGGACAGAGGGGAGAACCGGGGAGCTGTTTTTT. Protein sequence: CASSLRWAGTEGRTGELFF.